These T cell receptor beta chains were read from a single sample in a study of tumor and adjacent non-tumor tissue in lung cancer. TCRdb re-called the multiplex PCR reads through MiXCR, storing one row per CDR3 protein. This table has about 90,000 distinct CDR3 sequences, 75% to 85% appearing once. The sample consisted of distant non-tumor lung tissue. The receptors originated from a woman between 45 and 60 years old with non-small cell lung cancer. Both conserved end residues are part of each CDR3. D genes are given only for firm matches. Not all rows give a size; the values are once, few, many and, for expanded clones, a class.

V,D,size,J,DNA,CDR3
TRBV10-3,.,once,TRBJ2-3,TGTGTCATCAGTGAGTCCCTGGCTTCAGATACGCAATATTTT,CVISESLASDTQYF
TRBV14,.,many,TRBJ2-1,TGTGCCAGCAGCCAAGGGGGGAGGTACAATGAGCAGTTCTTC,CASSQGGRYNEQFF
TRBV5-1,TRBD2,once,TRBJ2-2,TGCGCCAGCAGCTTGGTTAGCGGGGAATCCACCGGGAAGCTGTTTTTT,CASSLVSGESTGKLFF
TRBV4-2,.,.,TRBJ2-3,TGTGCCAGCAACCAAGATATGGCAGTCACCCAGAATATGCAGTATTTT,CASNQDMAVTQNMQYF
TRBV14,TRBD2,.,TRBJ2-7,TGTACCAGCAGCCGGACTAGCAGGATTAACGAGCAGTACTTC,CTSSRTSRINEQYF
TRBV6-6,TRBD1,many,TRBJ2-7,TGTGCCAGCAGTTCTAAACGGGACAGGGGCCCCCGGAGCTCCTACGAGCAGTACTTC,CASSSKRDRGPRSSYEQYF
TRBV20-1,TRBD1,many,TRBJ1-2,TGCAGTGCCCAGAACAGGGGTGAGGGCTACACCTTC,CSAQNRGEGYTF
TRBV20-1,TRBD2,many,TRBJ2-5,TGCAGTGCTAGATCCCTGACTAGCGGGTTAGAGACCCAGTACTTC,CSARSLTSGLETQYF
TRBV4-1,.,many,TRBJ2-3,TGCGCCAGCAGCCGGGGTCTGACTGAGGTAAATACGCAGTATTTT,CASSRGLTEVNTQYF
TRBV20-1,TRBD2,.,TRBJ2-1,TGCTGTGCTGGGACTAGTGACTACAATGAGCAGTTCTTC,CCAGTSDYNEQFF
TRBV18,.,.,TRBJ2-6,TGTTCCAGCTCGCGGAGGGAGGCAGCCTCATTGACTTTC,CSSSRREAASLTF
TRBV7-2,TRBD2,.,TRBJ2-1,TGTGCCAGCAGCTTGGGACTAGCGGACAATGAGCAGTTCTTC,CASSLGLADNEQFF
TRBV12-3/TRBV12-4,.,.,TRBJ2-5,TGCGCCAGCAGTCCTACCTCAAGCGCCCAGGGGACCCGGTACTTC,CASSPTSSAQGTRYF
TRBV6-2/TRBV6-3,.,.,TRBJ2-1,TGTGCCAGCAGTTCCGTAGGGCCCTCCTACAATGAGCAGTTTTTC,CASSSVGPSYNEQFF
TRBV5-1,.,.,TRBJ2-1,TGCGCCAGCAACTTGAGAGGGGCGGGCAATGGGCAGTTCTTC,CASNLRGAGNGQFF